The source of this T cell receptor (beta chain) is a study of blood T cell repertoires in COVID-19. V gave up 4 bases and J gave up 2 bases, with 9 bases separating them. The CDR3 covers 14 residues. CDR1 and CDR2 from the germline V gene are SGHVS and FQNEAQ. TCRdb's table, derived via immunoSEQ multiplex PCR, lists solely in-frame clones and lacks some. The repertoire includes approximately 100,000 clones, 65% to 90% of them detected once, and roughly a tenth sits in the top ten. The sequence was collected from a man between 65 and 85 years old with active or convalescent COVID-19. The source material was peripheral blood. The rearrangement uses TRBV7-8 and TRBJ1-3; D perhaps matches TRBD1 (6 bases). The CDR3 region is CASSSTGPGNTIYF. The DNA of the CDR3 is TGTGCCAGCAGCTCTACAGGGCCTGGAAACACCATATATTTT.